Listed below are T cell receptor beta chains from one sample, sequenced in a study of early stage breast cancer tumors. Using immunoSEQ multiplex PCR, the repertoire was profiled, and TCRdb retains in-frame clones only, with some absent. The table includes 25,000 to 35,000 clones, about 59% detected once. The sequenced sample was breast tumor tissue. The receptors shown here come from a person aged 45 to 60 with breast cancer. Each CDR3 is given with its conserved first and last residue. The D gene is left open where the match is weak. Clone size is stated in some rows and not others, as once, few, many or a class when expanded.

clone size,V gene,D gene,J gene,CDR3 DNA,CDR3 protein
-,TRBV2,-,TRBJ1-1,TGTGCCAGCAAGACAGAGATGAACACTGAAGCTTTCTTT,CASKTEMNTEAFF
-,TRBV6-1,-,TRBJ1-1,TGTGCCAGCAGTGAAGGTTCGGGACTCAGGAACACTGAAGCTTTCTTT,CASSEGSGLRNTEAFF
-,TRBV7-2,-,TRBJ2-7,TGTGCCAGCAGCCTAGAGGGGCTTGGCGGAGTGACCTACGAGCAGTACTTC,CASSLEGLGGVTYEQYF
-,TRBV7-9,-,TRBJ2-7,TGTGCCAGCAGCTTAGAAGGGTCAGCTTCCCCCTACGAGCAGTACTTC,CASSLEGSASPYEQYF
once,TRBV4-2,-,TRBJ2-7,TGTGCCAGCAGCCAGCCCTCCGGGACCCATACCTACGAGCAGTACTTC,CASSQPSGTHTYEQYF
once,TRBV7-9,-,TRBJ1-1,TGTGCCAGCAGCTTAAAGAACCTACAGGCCCCGAACACTGAAGCTTTCTTT,CASSLKNLQAPNTEAFF
-,TRBV7-2,TRBD2,TRBJ2-1,TGTGCCAGCAGCTTAGCGTCGCCTAGCGGGAGGGGTTACAATGAGCAGTTCTTC,CASSLASPSGRGYNEQFF
-,TRBV5-4,-,TRBJ2-5,TGTGCCAGCAGCTTGTTCGGGGAAGAGACCCAGTACTTC,CASSLFGEETQYF
-,TRBV7-2,-,TRBJ2-2,TGTGCCAGCAGCTTAAACGGGGGAAACACCGGGGAGCTGTTTTTT,CASSLNGGNTGELFF
-,TRBV18,-,TRBJ1-2,TGTGCCAGCTCACCTAGGGACATAGGGAACTATGGCTACACCTTC,CASSPRDIGNYGYTF
once,TRBV11-1,-,TRBJ2-1,TGTGCCAGCAGGGGACGGGAGAGCAATGAGCAGTTCTTC,CASRGRESNEQFF
-,TRBV14,-,TRBJ1-4,TGTGCCAGCAGCCTCGGACGGGGGGGAAATGAAAAACTGTTTTTT,CASSLGRGGNEKLFF
few,TRBV6-6,-,TRBJ2-7,TGTGCCAGCACCCAGACGGCTACCTACGAGCAGTACTTC,CASTQTATYEQYF
-,TRBV25-1,-,TRBJ2-7,TGTGCCAGCAGTGACCCCACCTTAACAGGGGGGGTCTACGAGCAGTACTTC,CASSDPTLTGGVYEQYF
-,TRBV7-3,TRBD2,TRBJ2-1,TGTGCCAGCAGCTTAACAGCGGGAGGGCCTACCAATGAGCAGTTCTTC,CASSLTAGGPTNEQFF
-,TRBV18,-,TRBJ2-5,TGTGCCAGCTCACCCCTCCCGGGGCGGGGGCTACTCCAAGAGACCCAGTACTTC,CASSPLPGRGLLQETQYF
-,TRBV7-8,TRBD2,TRBJ2-3,TGTGCCAGCCAAAAACTAGCGCAGACGACAGATACGCAGTATTTT,CASQKLAQTTDTQYF
-,TRBV5-6,-,TRBJ1-4,TGTGCCAGCAGCCTAACAGGGCAAACTAATGAAAAACTGTTTTTT,CASSLTGQTNEKLFF
-,TRBV19,-,TRBJ1-2,TGTGCCAGTAGTATTTGGCATACCTATGGCTACACCTTC,CASSIWHTYGYTF
few,TRBV19,-,TRBJ2-2,TGTGCCAGTAGTATGTGGACTCAAAACACCGGGGAGCTGTTTTTT,CASSMWTQNTGELFF
-,TRBV29-1,-,TRBJ2-1,TGCAGCGCTGACGGTAGCTCCTACAATGAGCAGTTCTTC,CSADGSSYNEQFF
-,TRBV19,-,TRBJ2-7,TGTGCCAGTAGCTCCAGTTTTCCCGGCTACGAGCAGTACTTC,CASSSSFPGYEQYF
-,TRBV5-6,-,TRBJ2-1,TGTGCCAGCAGCTTGGGACAGCTATCCTACAATGAGCAGTTCTTC,CASSLGQLSYNEQFF
few,TRBV10-3,TRBD2,TRBJ2-7,TGTGCCATCAGTGAGTCCTTAATAGCGGGGGAGAACGAGCAGTACTTC,CAISESLIAGENEQYF
-,TRBV6-5,TRBD2,TRBJ2-5,TGTGCCAGCAGTTCTGGCGGGACTAGCGGGACGGAGACCCAGTACTTC,CASSSGGTSGTETQYF
-,TRBV6-6,-,TRBJ1-1,TGTGCCAGCAGTTATAGCCTTGACCCACAAGCTTTCTTT,CASSYSLDPQAFF
-,TRBV4-1,-,TRBJ2-7,TGCGCCAGCAGCTCCGGGCCCCCCGAGGGGGACGAGCAGTACTTC,CASSSGPPEGDEQYF
few,TRBV4-2,TRBD2,TRBJ2-2,TGTGCCAGCAGCCAAGATCGGAGCGGGGGGGCCGGGGAGCTGTTTTTT,CASSQDRSGGAGELFF